Listed below are T cell receptor beta chains from one sample, sequenced in a study of resident and recirculating memory T cells in vitiligo. Assay used: immunoSEQ multiplex PCR; TCRdb lists only in-frame clones, some missing. The sample shows around 78,000 clones, about 91% of them seen only once. The source material was blood. Receptor source: a male donor with vitiligo. Both conserved end residues are part of each CDR3. Each record gives: CDR3 DNA, CDR3 protein, V gene, D gene, clone size, J gene. D genes are given only for firm matches. Not all rows give a size; the values are once, few, many and, for expanded clones, a class.

cdr3_nt: TGTGCCAGCAGCCCCTTTCGAGGGAGGGATTACAATGAGCAGTTCTTC; cdr3_aa: CASSPFRGRDYNEQFF; v_call: TRBV7-2; d_call: TRBD2; clone_size: -; j_call: TRBJ2-1
cdr3_nt: TGTGCCAGCAGTCCCAGCGGGAGGGAAGGCGAGCAGTACTTC; cdr3_aa: CASSPSGREGEQYF; v_call: TRBV27; d_call: TRBD2; clone_size: -; j_call: TRBJ2-7
cdr3_nt: TGTGCCAGCAGTTTCAATACATCCGGGACAATTGAGACCCAGTACTTC; cdr3_aa: CASSFNTSGTIETQYF; v_call: TRBV7-9; d_call: -; clone_size: -; j_call: TRBJ2-5
cdr3_nt: TGTGCCAGCAGCTCCCGAGCGGGAGCTGGCGAGCAGTACTTC; cdr3_aa: CASSSRAGAGEQYF; v_call: TRBV11-3; d_call: TRBD2; clone_size: -; j_call: TRBJ2-7
cdr3_nt: TGTGCCAGCTCACCCCGGGACAGGGGGTTCTCGGATACGCAGTATTTT; cdr3_aa: CASSPRDRGFSDTQYF; v_call: TRBV18; d_call: TRBD1; clone_size: -; j_call: TRBJ2-3
cdr3_nt: TGTGCCAGCAGCTTACTTACCTACAATGAGCAGTTCTTC; cdr3_aa: CASSLLTYNEQFF; v_call: TRBV7-3; d_call: -; clone_size: -; j_call: TRBJ2-1
cdr3_nt: TGTGCCAGCTCACCAGGGACTAGCGGGAGAACCGGGGAGCTGTTTTTT; cdr3_aa: CASSPGTSGRTGELFF; v_call: TRBV18; d_call: TRBD2; clone_size: -; j_call: TRBJ2-2
cdr3_nt: TGTGCCAGCAGCTATAGTGGACTCCCATTCTACGAGCAGTACTTC; cdr3_aa: CASSYSGLPFYEQYF; v_call: TRBV14; d_call: -; clone_size: -; j_call: TRBJ2-7
cdr3_nt: TGTGCCAGCAGCCCGGGGACAGGGATATATGGCTACACCTTC; cdr3_aa: CASSPGTGIYGYTF; v_call: TRBV28; d_call: TRBD1; clone_size: -; j_call: TRBJ1-2
cdr3_nt: TGTGCCAGCAGTGGAGGTAGCGGGGGGGGCAGGTCCTACAATGAGCAGTTCTTC; cdr3_aa: CASSGGSGGGRSYNEQFF; v_call: TRBV2; d_call: TRBD2; clone_size: -; j_call: TRBJ2-1
cdr3_nt: TGTGCCAGCCAATCGACAGGGATAGTGAACACTGAAGCTTTCTTT; cdr3_aa: CASQSTGIVNTEAFF; v_call: TRBV27; d_call: TRBD1; clone_size: -; j_call: TRBJ1-1
cdr3_nt: TGCGCCAGCAGCCAAGATGGGGCGGGGGTTGAGACCCAGCATTTT; cdr3_aa: CASSQDGAGVETQHF; v_call: TRBV4-1; d_call: -; clone_size: -; j_call: TRBJ1-5
cdr3_nt: TGTGCCAGCAGTAAGACTAGCGGGACGGGGGAGCAGTACTTC; cdr3_aa: CASSKTSGTGEQYF; v_call: TRBV2; d_call: TRBD2; clone_size: -; j_call: TRBJ2-7
cdr3_nt: TGTGCCAGCAATCCCGGACAGGGGGCTAGATACGAGCAGTACTTC; cdr3_aa: CASNPGQGARYEQYF; v_call: TRBV6-1; d_call: TRBD1; clone_size: -; j_call: TRBJ2-7
cdr3_nt: TGTGCCAGCACCTCGCTGCAGATTCCTCTCGAGCAGTACTTC; cdr3_aa: CASTSLQIPLEQYF; v_call: TRBV7-2; d_call: -; clone_size: -; j_call: TRBJ2-7
cdr3_nt: TGCGCCAGCAGACCATCTAGGAGTTCGGGATCCTACAATGAGCAGTTCTTC; cdr3_aa: CASRPSRSSGSYNEQFF; v_call: TRBV5-1; d_call: -; clone_size: -; j_call: TRBJ2-1
cdr3_nt: TGTGCCATCAGTGATTCAGCGGGAGGAGGGACAGATACGCAGTATTTT; cdr3_aa: CAISDSAGGGTDTQYF; v_call: TRBV10-3; d_call: TRBD2; clone_size: -; j_call: TRBJ2-3
cdr3_nt: TGTGCCAGCTCACTTTCCGGGTACAATGAAAAACTGTTTTTT; cdr3_aa: CASSLSGYNEKLFF; v_call: TRBV18; d_call: -; clone_size: -; j_call: TRBJ1-4
cdr3_nt: TGTGCCAGCAGCTCTCGACAGGGAGGTCAGCCCCAGCATTTT; cdr3_aa: CASSSRQGGQPQHF; v_call: TRBV7-9; d_call: TRBD1; clone_size: -; j_call: TRBJ1-5
cdr3_nt: TGTGCCAGCAGACCTCCGGGACAGGCCGGGTATGGCTACACCTTC; cdr3_aa: CASRPPGQAGYGYTF; v_call: TRBV27; d_call: TRBD1; clone_size: -; j_call: TRBJ1-2
cdr3_nt: TGTGCCAGCAGCTCTCCAGCGGGAGCACCGAACACCGGGGAGCTGTTTTTT; cdr3_aa: CASSSPAGAPNTGELFF; v_call: TRBV28; d_call: TRBD2; clone_size: -; j_call: TRBJ2-2
cdr3_nt: TGTGCCAGCAGTCCCGGACTAGCGGGAGTATATGAGCAGTTCTTC; cdr3_aa: CASSPGLAGVYEQFF; v_call: TRBV28; d_call: TRBD2; clone_size: once; j_call: TRBJ2-1
cdr3_nt: TGTGCCAGCAGCTTAAACTCCAATGAGCAGTTCTTC; cdr3_aa: CASSLNSNEQFF; v_call: TRBV7-3; d_call: -; clone_size: -; j_call: TRBJ2-1
cdr3_nt: TGCGCCAGCAGCCTCCCCTTTTCCACCGGGGAGCTGTTTTTT; cdr3_aa: CASSLPFSTGELFF; v_call: TRBV4-1; d_call: -; clone_size: -; j_call: TRBJ2-2
cdr3_nt: TGTGCCAGCAGTTTATCGACGGGAAACTATGGCTACACCTTC; cdr3_aa: CASSLSTGNYGYTF; v_call: TRBV27; d_call: -; clone_size: -; j_call: TRBJ1-2
cdr3_nt: TGTGCCAGCAGTTTGCTAGGGGAAGCTGGGGCCAACGTCCTGACTTTC; cdr3_aa: CASSLLGEAGANVLTF; v_call: TRBV28; d_call: -; clone_size: -; j_call: TRBJ2-6
cdr3_nt: TGCGCCAGCAGCTTCCAAGGGACTAGCGGTCATCCCTACGAGCAGTACTTC; cdr3_aa: CASSFQGTSGHPYEQYF; v_call: TRBV5-1; d_call: TRBD2; clone_size: -; j_call: TRBJ2-7